This TCR beta chain was sequenced in a study of tumor-infiltrating lymphocytes in primary liver carcinoma. Germline V gives CDR1 MNHNY, CDR2 SVGAGI (reference sequence). The CDR3 length equals 14 residues, ends included. cDNA specific to TCR beta was made from 450 to 500 ng of total RNA, with a constant-region primer employed for priming. Library construction for TCR beta comprised three nested multiplex PCR rounds performed with slightly modified ARM-PCR. TRBV1-TRBV30 forward primers and a C-beta reverse primer were used in the first two PCR rounds, which each ran for approximately 10 cycles. TCRdb re-called the multiplex PCR reads through MiXCR, storing one row per CDR3 protein. The sample shows roughly 200,000 distinct CDR3 sequences, about 85% of them seen only once. As for this clonotype: The CDR3 does not close with the conserved phenylalanine or tryptophan, likely indicating a read error. The limits of the CDR3 on the DNA are not certain, so only TCRdb's listed CDR3 is given.

Both RNA and DNA were isolated together from around 20-30 mg of bulk tissue that had not been sorted. Every patient had chronic HBV infection and was treatment-naive. This receptor was obtained from a man aged 35 to 55 with primary liver carcinoma and hepatitis B virus infection. This rearrangement joins TRBV6-6 to TRBJ2-3; the table names TRBD1, a call not compared with the DNA. Sequencing was performed on tumor tissue from primary liver carcinoma. CDR3 loop: CASSRDREADTQYL.